These 3 T cell receptor beta chains originate from one sample sequenced in a study of T cell clones after liver transplantation. Assay: immunoSEQ multiplex PCR; the TCRdb copy retains only in-frame clones and omits some. The table shows fewer than 70,000 clones, with 60% to 80% occurring only once. Specimen: CD4+ T cells from blood, collected before liver transplant. Source of these receptors: a human donor who received a liver transplant.

This clone was observed many times. V usage is TRBV29-1 and J usage is TRBJ2-7; 8 nucleotides agree with TRBD1. With 6 bases clipped from V and 3 bases from J, the junction kept 7 bases outside the gene matches. This CDR3 region has 13 residues. CDR1 is SQVTM and CDR2 is ANQGSEA in the germline V gene. CDR3 amino acids: CSVGPTGVYEQYF. CDR3 bases: TGCAGCGTGGGACCGACAGGGGTCTACGAGCAGTACTTC.

This chain joins TRBV7-6 and TRBJ2-7; 8 bases line up with TRBD1. J gave up 4 bases and V 4 bases, and 9 bases lay outside the gene matches. Germline CDR1 is SGHVS and CDR2 is FNYEAQ. There are 15 residues in the CDR3. The CDR3 nucleotides are TGTGCCAGCAGCTCTCGGTCAGGGGGCATGTACGAGCAGTACTTC. Protein sequence: CASSSRSGGMYEQYF. Using reference TRBV7-6 and TRBJ2-7 for the parts outside the CDR3, the full variable domain is GAGVSQSPRYKVTKRGQDVALRCDPISGHVSLYWYRQALGQGPEFLTYFNYEAQQDKSGLPNDRFSAERPEGSISTLTIQRTEQRDSAMYRCASSSRSGGMYEQYFGPGTRLTVT.

The chain recombines TRBV16 with TRBJ2-3, with D unclear. V was shortened by 0 bases and J by 8 bases, with 9 bases between the two germline ends. Per the germline V gene, CDR1 is KGHSY and CDR2 is FQNENV. The CDR3 has 13 residues. The CDR3: CASSQSTSGTQYF. DNA of the CDR3: TGTGCCAGCAGCCAATCGACCTCAGGTACGCAGTATTTT. The entire variable domain, with the rest obtained from reference TRBV16 and TRBJ2-3, is as follows: GEEVAQTPKHLVRGEGQKAKLYCAPIKGHSYVFWYQQVLKNEFKFLISFQNENVFDETGMPKERFSAKCLPNSPCSLEIQATKLEDSAVYFCASSQSTSGTQYFGPGTRLTVL.